This entry lists 18 T cell receptor beta chains sequenced from one sample in a study of T cells in Graves' hyperthyroidism and ophthalmopathy. Amplified regions were TCR beta CDR3 sequences from RNA transcripts. TCR CDR3 underwent first-round RT-PCR with the HTBI primer set. One entry per CDR3 protein results from TCRdb running MiXCR on the multiplex PCR reads. The sample includes 500,000 to 800,000 distinct CDR3 sequences, around 15% seen only once; the top ten take around an eighth. Specimen: blood. The source is a woman aged 45-65 years with Graves' ophthalmopathy.

The chain combines TRBV20-1 with TRBJ2-1, with 8 bases that match TRBD2. The CDR3 spans 18 residues. CDR1 is DFQATT and CDR2 is SNEGSKA in the germline V gene (reference sequence). The trim removed 1 base at V and 3 bases at J, leaving 14 bases unmatched. The CDR3 is CSARALILAGTYYNEQFF. CDR3 sequence (DNA): TGCAGTGCTAGAGCTCTCATCTTAGCGGGAACATACTACAATGAGCAGTTCTTC.

There are a few counts of this clonotype. The chain recombines TRBV27 with TRBJ2-3; 11 nucleotides agree with TRBD2. V dropped 7 bases and J dropped 7; count of bases not matched to a gene: 16. This CDR3 is 17 amino acids long. Germline CDR1 MNHEY, CDR2 SMNVEV (reference sequence). The CDR3 spells CASTQGLAESGLYTQYF. CDR3 coding DNA: TGTGCCAGCACCCAGGGACTAGCGGAGTCGGGCCTTTATACGCAGTATTTT.

At least ten counts were recorded for this clonotype. The chain combines TRBV10-3 with TRBJ2-5; D might be TRBD1 or TRBD2, each matching 5 bases. V lost 5 bases, J lost 5 bases, and 18 bases lay in between. Germline V lookup: CDR1 ENHRY, CDR2 SYGVKD. The CDR3 covers 15 residues. DNA for the CDR3: TGTGCCATCAGTTCCGGGACCGCCCCGGCGGAGACCCAGTACTTC. It translates to CAISSGTAPAETQYF.

To note about this clonotype: The conserved final phenylalanine or tryptophan is absent from the CDR3, which likely points to a read error. The chain combines TRBV28 with TRBJ1-1; D unclear. The CDR3 covers 12 residues. Germline loops: CDR1 MDHEN, CDR2 SYDVKM. V shed 7 bases and J shed 5 bases, with 11 bases lying between them. In DNA form, the CDR3 reads TGTGCCAGCAATACATGGGGAACTGAAGCTTTCTCT. Protein sequence: CASNTWGTEAFS.

There are many counts of this clonotype. CDR3 DNA sequence: TGTGCCAGCAGCGCGAGAAGGGACTCGTACACCGGGGAGCTGTTTTTT. Its translation: CASSARRDSYTGELFF. V and J are TRBV9 and TRBJ2-2; tentative D call: TRBD2 (6 bases). Germline V lookup: CDR1 SGDLS, CDR2 YYNGEE. Trimming pared 3 bases from V and 3 bases from J, leaving 15 bases between. CDR3 length: 16 residues.

This clonotype occurred many times. The chain is built from TRBV7-2 and TRBJ2-7, with 9 nucleotides matching TRBD2. Per the germline V gene, CDR1 is SGHTA and CDR2 is FQGNSA. The trim removed 5 bases at V and 4 bases at J, leaving 9 bases unmatched. The CDR3 extends over 15 amino acids. The CDR3 is CASSVPTSGRYEQYF. In DNA, the CDR3 is TGTGCCAGCAGCGTTCCGACTAGCGGAAGGTACGAGCAGTACTTC.

In its sample, this clonotype was seen many times. The rearrangement joins TRBV12-3 or TRBV12-4 to TRBJ2-1; 8 nucleotides match TRBD1. CDR3 length: 13 amino acids. J gave up 8 bases and V 3 bases, and 3 bases lay outside the gene matches. CDR3 nucleotide sequence: TGTGCCAGCAGTTTCGGACAGGGCTATGAGCAGTTCTTC. It specifies CASSFGQGYEQFF.

This clonotype has ten or more counts. This chain uses TRBV20-1 with TRBJ2-3; 10 nucleotides line up with TRBD2. CDR3 length: 15 residues. Trimming took 4 bases from V and 2 from J; bases not matched to a gene: 6. Germline CDR1 and CDR2: DFQATT and SNEGSKA (reference sequence). CDR3 sequence (DNA): TGCAGTGCTAACATAGCGGGAGGTCCCACAGATACGCAGTATTTT. It encodes CSANIAGGPTDTQYF.

This clonotype was counted many times. V gene TRBV7-9 combines with J gene TRBJ2-1; 10 nucleotides line up with TRBD2. Germline CDR1 reads SEHNR; CDR2 reads FQNEAQ (reference sequence). The CDR3 is 16 residues long. With 6 bases clipped from V and 0 bases from J, the junction kept 5 bases outside the gene matches. The CDR3 protein is CASSQIAGGSYNEQFF. CDR3 in DNA: TGTGCCAGCAGTCAAATAGCGGGAGGCTCCTACAATGAGCAGTTCTTC.

This clonotype has a handful of counts. The chain joins TRBV15 to TRBJ2-5; 13 bases map to TRBD2. V lost 0 bases to trimming and J lost 7 bases; unmatched junction nucleotides: 5. The germline V gene has CDR1 LNHNV and CDR2 YYDKDF (reference sequence). The CDR3 runs to 16 residues. DNA for the CDR3: TGTGCCACCAGCAGAGAACTAGCGGGAGGGTCAGGGACCCAGTACTTC. Translation gives CATSRELAGGSGTQYF.

The V and J genes are TRBV19 and TRBJ1-2; tentatively, D is TRBD1 (5 bases). The germline V gene has CDR1 LNHDA and CDR2 SQIVND (reference sequence). Trimming shortened V by 6 bases and J by 4 bases, and 15 bases separated the two germline ends. The CDR3 sequence is 14 residues long. CDR3 DNA: TGTGCCAGTAGAAGACAGCAATTCTTCTATGGCTACACCTTC. As protein: CASRRQQFFYGYTF.

This clonotype was observed a handful of times. This chain uses TRBV28 with TRBJ2-1; 8 nucleotides agree with TRBD2. Germline-derived CDR1 and CDR2 are MDHEN and SYDVKM. The trim removed 6 bases at V and 12 bases at J, leaving 4 bases unmatched. CDR3 length equals 11 residues. The CDR3 nucleotides are TGTGCCAGCAGCGCCGGGACTAGGCAGTTCTTC. It translates to CASSAGTRQFF. The variable domain in full, with the rest retrieved from reference TRBV28 and TRBJ2-1, is DVKVTQSSRYLVKRTGEKVFLECVQDMDHENMFWYRQDPGLGLRLIYFSYDVKMKEKGDIPEGYSVSREKKERFSLILESASTNQTSMYLCASSAGTRQFFGPGTRLTVL.

V usage is TRBV29-1 and J usage is TRBJ1-2; TRBD1 might be the D (5 bases). The V gene lost 3 bases and the J gene lost 6 bases, with 17 bases spanning the gap. The germline CDR1 and CDR2 sequences are SQVTM and ANQGSEA. CDR3 length equals 14 residues. This chain's CDR3 is CSVEWAGQTDGYTF. The DNA of the CDR3 is TGCAGCGTTGAGTGGGCAGGGCAGACGGATGGCTACACCTTC.

There are a few counts of this clonotype. The rearrangement joins TRBV5-4 to TRBJ2-5; D gene ambiguous. Trimming took off 1 base at V and 3 bases at J, with 13 bases between the two ends. The CDR3 runs 15 residues. Germline CDR1 is SGHNT and CDR2 is YYREEE (reference sequence). For the CDR3, the DNA is TGTGCCAGCAGCTTGTTCCTTGGCGAGGAAGAGACCCAGTACTTC. It yields the protein CASSLFLGEEETQYF.

This clonotype was picked up many times. The CDR3 is CASSFLKDTQYF. For the CDR3, the DNA is TGTGCCAGCAGTTTTTTGAAAGATACGCAGTATTTT. This chain joins TRBV28 and TRBJ2-3; D gene ambiguous. The V and J ends lost 3 bases and 5 bases respectively, with 6 bases between them. Germline-derived CDR1 and CDR2 are MDHEN and SYDVKM. This CDR3 comprises 12 residues. Combining the CDR3 with reference TRBV28 and TRBJ2-3 gives the whole variable domain DVKVTQSSRYLVKRTGEKVFLECVQDMDHENMFWYRQDPGLGLRLIYFSYDVKMKEKGDIPEGYSVSREKKERFSLILESASTNQTSMYLCASSFLKDTQYFGPGTRLTVL.

The chain carries TRBV20-1 and TRBJ2-7; D may be TRBD1 (6 bases). V gave up 3 bases and J gave up 3 bases, with 9 bases separating them. The CDR3 covers 12 residues. Germline CDR1 and CDR2: DFQATT and SNEGSKA (reference sequence). CDR3 DNA: TGCAGTGCTAGCTTAGGGGGCTACGAGCAGTACTTC. It encodes CSASLGGYEQYF.

There are many counts of this clonotype. The chain couples TRBV30 to TRBJ2-7; TRBD2 aligns across 8 bases. The V and J ends lost 7 bases and 3 bases, in that order; junction bases with no gene match: 5. CDR3 length equals 12 residues. Per germline, CDR1 GTSNPN and CDR2 SVGIG (reference sequence). The chain's CDR3 is CALKTSGYEQYF. DNA for the CDR3: TGTGCCTTGAAAACTAGCGGCTACGAGCAGTACTTC.

This clonotype has a count of ten or more. The chain recombines TRBV20-1 with TRBJ2-1, with TRBD2 matching 9 bases. The CDR3 has 14 residues. The junction had 0 bases not matched to a gene; V was cut back by 3 bases and J by 0 bases. The germline V gene encodes CDR1 DFQATT and CDR2 SNEGSKA (reference sequence). Here the CDR3 DNA reads TGCAGTGCTAGTAGCGGGAGCTCCTACAATGAGCAGTTCTTC. The encoded protein is CSASSGSSYNEQFF.